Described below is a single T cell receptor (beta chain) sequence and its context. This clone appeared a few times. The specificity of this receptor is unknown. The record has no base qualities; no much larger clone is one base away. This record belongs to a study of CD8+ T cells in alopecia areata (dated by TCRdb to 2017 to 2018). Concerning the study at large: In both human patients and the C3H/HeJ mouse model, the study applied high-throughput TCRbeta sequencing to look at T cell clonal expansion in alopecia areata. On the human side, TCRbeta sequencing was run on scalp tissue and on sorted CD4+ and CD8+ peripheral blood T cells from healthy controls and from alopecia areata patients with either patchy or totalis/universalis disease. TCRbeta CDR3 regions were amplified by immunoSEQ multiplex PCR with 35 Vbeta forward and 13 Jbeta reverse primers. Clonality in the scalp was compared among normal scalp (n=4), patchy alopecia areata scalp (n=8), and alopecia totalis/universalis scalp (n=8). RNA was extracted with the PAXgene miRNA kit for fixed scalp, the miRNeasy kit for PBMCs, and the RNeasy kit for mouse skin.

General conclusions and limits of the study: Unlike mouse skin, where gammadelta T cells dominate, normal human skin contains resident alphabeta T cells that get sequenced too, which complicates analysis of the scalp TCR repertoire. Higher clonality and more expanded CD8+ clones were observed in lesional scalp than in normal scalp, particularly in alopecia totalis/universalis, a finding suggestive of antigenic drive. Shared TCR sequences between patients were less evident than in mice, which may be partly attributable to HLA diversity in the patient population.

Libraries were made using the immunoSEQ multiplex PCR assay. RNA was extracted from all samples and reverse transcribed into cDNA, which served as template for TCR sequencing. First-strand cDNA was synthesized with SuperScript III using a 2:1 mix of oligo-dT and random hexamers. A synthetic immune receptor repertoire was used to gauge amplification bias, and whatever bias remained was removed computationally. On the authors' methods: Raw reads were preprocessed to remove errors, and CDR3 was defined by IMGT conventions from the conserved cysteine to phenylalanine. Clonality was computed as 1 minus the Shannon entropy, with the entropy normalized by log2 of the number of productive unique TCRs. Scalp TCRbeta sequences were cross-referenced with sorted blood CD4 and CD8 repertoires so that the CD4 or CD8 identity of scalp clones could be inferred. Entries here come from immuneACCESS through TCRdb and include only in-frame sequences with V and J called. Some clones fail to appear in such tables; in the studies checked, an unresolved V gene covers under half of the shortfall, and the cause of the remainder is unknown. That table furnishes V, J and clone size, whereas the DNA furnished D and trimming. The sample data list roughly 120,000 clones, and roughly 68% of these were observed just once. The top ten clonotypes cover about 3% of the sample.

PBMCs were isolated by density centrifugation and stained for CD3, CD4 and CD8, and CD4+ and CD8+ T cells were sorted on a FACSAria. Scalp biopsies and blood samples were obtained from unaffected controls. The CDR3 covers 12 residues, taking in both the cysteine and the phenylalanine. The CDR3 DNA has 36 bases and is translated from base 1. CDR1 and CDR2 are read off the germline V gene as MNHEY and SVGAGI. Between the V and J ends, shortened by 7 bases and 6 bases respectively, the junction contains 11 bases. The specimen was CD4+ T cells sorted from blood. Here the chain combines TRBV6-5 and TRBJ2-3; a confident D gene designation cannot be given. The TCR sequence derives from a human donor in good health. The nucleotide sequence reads TGTGCCAGCACCAACGCTGGGGATACGCAGTATTTT. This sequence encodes CASTNAGDTQYF.